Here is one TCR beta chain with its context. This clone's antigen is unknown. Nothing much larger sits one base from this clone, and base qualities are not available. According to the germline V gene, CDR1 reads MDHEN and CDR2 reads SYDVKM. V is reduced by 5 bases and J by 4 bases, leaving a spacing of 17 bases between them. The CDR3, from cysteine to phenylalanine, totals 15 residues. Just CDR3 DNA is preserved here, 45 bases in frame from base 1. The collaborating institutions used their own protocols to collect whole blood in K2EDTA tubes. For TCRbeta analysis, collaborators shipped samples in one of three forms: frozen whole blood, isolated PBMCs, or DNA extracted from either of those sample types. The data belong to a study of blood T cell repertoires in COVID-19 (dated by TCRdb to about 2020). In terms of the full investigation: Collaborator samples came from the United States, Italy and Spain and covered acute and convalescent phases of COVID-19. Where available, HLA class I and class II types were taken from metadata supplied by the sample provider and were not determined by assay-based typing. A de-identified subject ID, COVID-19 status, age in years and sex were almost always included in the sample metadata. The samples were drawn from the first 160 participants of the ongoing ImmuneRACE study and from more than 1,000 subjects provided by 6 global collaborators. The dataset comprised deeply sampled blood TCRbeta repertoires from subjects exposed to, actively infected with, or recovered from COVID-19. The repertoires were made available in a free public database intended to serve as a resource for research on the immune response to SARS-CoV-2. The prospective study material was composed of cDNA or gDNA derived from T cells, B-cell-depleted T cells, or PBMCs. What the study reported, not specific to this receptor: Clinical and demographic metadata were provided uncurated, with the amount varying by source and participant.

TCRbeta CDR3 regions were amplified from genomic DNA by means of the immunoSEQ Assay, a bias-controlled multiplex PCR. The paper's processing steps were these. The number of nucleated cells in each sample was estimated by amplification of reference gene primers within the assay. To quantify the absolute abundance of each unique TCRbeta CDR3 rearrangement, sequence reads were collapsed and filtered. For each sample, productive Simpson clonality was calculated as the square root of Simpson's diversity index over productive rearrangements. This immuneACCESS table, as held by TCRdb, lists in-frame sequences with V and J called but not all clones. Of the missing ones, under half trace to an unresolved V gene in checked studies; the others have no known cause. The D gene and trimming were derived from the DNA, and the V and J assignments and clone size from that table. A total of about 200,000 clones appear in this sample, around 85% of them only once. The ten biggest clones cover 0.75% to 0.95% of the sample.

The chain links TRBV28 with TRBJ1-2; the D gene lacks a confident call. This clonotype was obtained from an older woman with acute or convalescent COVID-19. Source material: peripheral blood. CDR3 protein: CASSPTSPGGYGYTF. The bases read TGTGCCAGCAGTCCCACCTCTCCCGGCGGCTATGGCTACACCTTC.